This T cell receptor beta chain was identified in a study of blood T cell repertoires in COVID-19. Study-level background: Samples representing acute and convalescent COVID-19 were sourced from the United States, Italy and Spain. Nucleic acid was either cDNA or gDNA, and it came from T cells, B-cell-depleted T cells, or PBMCs.

V was pared by 4 bases and J by 3 bases, with 6 bases of the junction left unmatched. Per the germline V gene, CDR1 is PRHDT and CDR2 is FYEKMQ (reference sequence). The length of the CDR3 is 15 residues. Original processing methods: Amplification with reference gene primers provided the estimates of nucleated cell counts. Libraries were prepared by immunoSEQ multiplex PCR; TCRdb keeps only in-frame clonotypes and omits some of them. From that table come the V and J calls and clone size; the DNA was used to work out D and trimming. The sample holds tens of thousands of clones, 75% to 90% seen once. This chain connects TRBV13 to TRBJ1-3; 7 bases are shared with TRBD1. Sequencing was performed on peripheral blood. The clonotype comes from a man aged 60 to 75 with acute or convalescent COVID-19. Here the CDR3 DNA reads TGTGCCAGCAGCTCAGGACAGGTCTTTGGAAACACCATATATTTT. This codes for CASSSGQVFGNTIYF.